This T cell receptor beta chain was identified in a study of beta chain features in type 1 diabetes. Across the study: Sorted cells numbering some 110 million were examined across all samples.

On this clone: The antigen remains undetermined. In the same sample, other DNA sequences code for this CDR3.

The CDR3 totals 13 residues. The germline V gene encodes CDR1 SGHTA and CDR2 FQGNSA. V lost 1 base to trimming and J lost 6 bases, with 7 bases between them. The collection from each donor was one heparinised blood draw averaging about 116 mL. Expressed TCRB transcripts were sequenced, since all the RNA that had been isolated was reverse transcribed. Generated by immunoSEQ multiplex PCR, the TCRdb table keeps only in-frame clones and is missing some. The profile shows more than 250,000 clones, roughly 22% of them singletons. Study-wide results and limits: Cells carrying high TCR expression could end up over-represented when cDNA is sequenced. In all four CD4+ subsets, TCRB CDR3 length was significantly, moderately reduced in type 1 diabetes. Among type 1 diabetes patients, VDJ junctions had fewer insertions and more deletions.

The clonotype originates from a middle-aged woman with type 1 diabetes. Sequencing used naive CD4+ T cells from blood. The genes are TRBV7-2 and TRBJ1-5; no firm D call. CDR3 in DNA: TGTGCCAGCAGCTTAGAGGGAGGTCAGCCCCAGCATTTT. Amino acids: CASSLEGGQPQHF. Complete variable domain (other parts from reference TRBV7-2 and TRBJ1-5): GAGVSQSPSNKVTEKGKDVELRCDPISGHTALYWYRQSLGQGLEFLIYFQGNSAPDKSGLPSDRFSAERTGGSVSTLTIQRTQQEDSAVYLCASSLEGGQPQHFGDGTRLSIL.